This T cell receptor (beta chain) was obtained from a study of graft-versus-host responses after intestinal transplantation. The study, taken as a whole, reports: Early post-transplant declines in HvG were associated with peak levels of circulating GvH clones.

This clone appeared once. Its antigen is as yet unknown. Method: immunoSEQ multiplex PCR; TCRdb's copy keeps in-frame clones and lacks some. The table has roughly 130,000 clones, about nine tenths seen once. The CDR3 sequence is 15 residues long. The sequence came from a human donor who received an intestinal transplant. The V call is TRBV21-1, the J call TRBJ1-1. TRBV21-1 constitutes a pseudogene. The sample was unstimulated CD4+ T cells sorted from spleen or lymph node cells, taken before intestinal transplant. This chain's CDR3 is CASSTRRQTNTEAFF. In DNA form, the CDR3 reads TGTGCCAGCAGCACCCGGCGGCAGACGAACACTGAAGCTTTCTTT.